This TCR beta chain was profiled in a study of post-analysis software for immune sequencing data. The overall study: Relapsing-remitting, secondary progressive and progressive-relapsing forms made up the multiple sclerosis disease courses. Findings and caveats of the study: Patients showed TRBV5-6, TRBV5-1 and TRBV20-1 among five TRBV segments more frequent than in controls. Those with multiple sclerosis, the patient group, showed significantly lower normalized Chao1 diversity than controls.

Unique molecular identifiers had been added to the TCR beta cDNA libraries. Once about 0.85 to 11 million T cells were used, roughly 490,000 cDNA molecules resulted. TCRdb reprocessed the PCR reads with MiXCR, giving one entry per CDR3 protein. The table records hundreds of thousands of distinct CDR3 sequences, roughly 29% of them present only once. The germline gives CDR1 LNHNV, CDR2 YYDKDF (reference sequence). V was trimmed by 5 bases and J by 9 bases, leaving 8 bases between them. This CDR3 is built from 11 residues. Worth noting for this clonotype: Its matching antigen is unknown.

The sequence came from a girl under 18 with multiple sclerosis. The rearrangement joins TRBV15 to TRBJ2-1, with D perhaps matching TRBD2 (6 bases). Sequenced sample: blood. The DNA of the CDR3 is TGTGCCACCAGCGGAGGGACTGAGCAGTTCTTC. As protein: CATSGGTEQFF.